What follows describes a single TCR beta chain. A multiplex PCR was run with 60 Vbeta primers and 13 Jbeta primers. Method: immunoSEQ multiplex PCR; TCRdb's copy keeps in-frame clones and lacks some. The sample lists approximately 84,000 clones; more than 70% were seen once. This sample stems from a study of cytomegalovirus exposure and HLA in healthy donors. Trimming took 0 bases from V and 3 from J; bases not matched to a gene: 8. The CDR3 loop spans 18 amino acids. CDR1 and CDR2 from the germline V gene are MGHRA and YSYEKL. Sequencing was carried out using PBMCs. The rearrangement uses TRBV4-1 and TRBJ2-2; the match to TRBD2 covers 9 bases. The clonotype originates from a man between 35 and 55 years old in good health and CMV-seronegative. The CDR3 is CASSQEIWLAGYTGELFF. The CDR3 nucleotides are TGCGCCAGCAGCCAAGAAATTTGGCTAGCGGGGTACACCGGGGAGCTGTTTTTT.